This T cell receptor beta chain derives from a study of OX40 agonist ivuxolimab in advanced cancers. For the study at large: Patients were dosed with the agonistic anti-OX40 (CD134) antibody ivuxolimab. Three partial responders included one hepatocellular carcinoma patient and two cutaneous melanoma patients.

Patients with autoimmune history or systemic immunosuppression were excluded. This clone was counted a single time. What it binds is not known. The CDR3 loop spans 13 amino acids. Germline CDR1 reads SNHLY; CDR2 reads FYNNEI. Trimming took off 3 bases at V and 3 bases at J, with 6 bases between the two ends. Study-level points and caveats: More expanded clones were found, on average, in CD8+ than in CD4+ T cells.

Libraries were prepared by immunoSEQ multiplex PCR; TCRdb keeps only in-frame clonotypes and omits some of them. The sample holds 70,000 to 95,000 clones, approximately 91% seen once. Material: CD4+ or CD8+ T cells sorted from blood, obtained in a trial of the OX40 agonist ivuxolimab. The rearrangement uses TRBV2 and TRBJ2-1; D gene unclear. This clonotype originated in an adult with an advanced solid tumor such as melanoma, head and neck, liver or kidney cancer. The CDR3 protein is CASSDLVYNEQFF. The DNA of the CDR3 is TGTGCCAGCAGTGACCTAGTCTACAATGAGCAGTTCTTC.